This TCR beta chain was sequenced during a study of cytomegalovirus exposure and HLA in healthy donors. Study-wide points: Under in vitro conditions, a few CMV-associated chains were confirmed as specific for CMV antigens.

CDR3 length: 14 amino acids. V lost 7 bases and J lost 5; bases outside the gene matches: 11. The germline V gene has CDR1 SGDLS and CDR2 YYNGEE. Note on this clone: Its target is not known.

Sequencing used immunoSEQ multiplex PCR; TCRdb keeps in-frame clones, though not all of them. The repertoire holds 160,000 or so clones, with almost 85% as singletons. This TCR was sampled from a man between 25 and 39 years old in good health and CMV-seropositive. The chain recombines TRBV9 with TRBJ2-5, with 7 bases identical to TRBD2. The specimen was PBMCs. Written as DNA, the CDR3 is TGTGCCAGCGGCGGATCGGGGGGTGGTGAGACCCAGTACTTC. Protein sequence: CASGGSGGGETQYF.